Below, 14 T cell receptor beta chains from the same sample are listed, as sequenced in a study of spatial heterogeneity in lung cancer. TCRdb recomputed calls from the 5' RACE reads with MiXCR, one row per CDR3 protein. Among 40,000 or so distinct CDR3 sequences listed, 10% to 13% were seen once. Time point meaning: blood at routine non-recurrence follow-up after resection. The sample in question was PBMCs, obtained at follow-up. Receptor source: a female donor with early-stage non-small cell lung cancer.

This clonotype was seen ten or more times. The chain joins TRBV7-2 to TRBJ2-3, with a possible D match to TRBD1 (5 bases). V was pared by 1 base and J by 2 bases, with 10 bases between. The CDR3 runs 15 residues. Germline V gene sequence: CDR1 SGHTA, CDR2 FQGNSA. The CDR3 bases are TGTGCCAGCAGCTTAGGACAGACCTTCACAGATACGCAGTATTTT. This encodes CASSLGQTFTDTQYF.

This clonotype has at least ten counts. This sequence joins TRBV20-1 and TRBJ1-1; D gene ambiguous. Trimming pared 1 base from V and 6 bases from J, leaving 15 bases between. The CDR3 consists of 14 residues. Germline CDR1 DFQATT, CDR2 SNEGSKA (reference sequence). The CDR3: CSARVGAGSSEAFF. The DNA for the CDR3 is TGCAGTGCTAGAGTTGGCGCCGGGTCTTCTGAAGCTTTCTTT.

This clonotype was found many times. The V and J genes are TRBV10-3 and TRBJ2-5; D gene uncertain. The length of the CDR3 is 13 residues. Germline CDR1 is ENHRY and CDR2 is SYGVKD. Trimming left V 6 bases short and J 5 bases short, with 13 bases between. The CDR3 bases are TGTGCCATCAGAGACACCTACGGGGAGACCCAGTACTTC. It codes for CAIRDTYGETQYF.

This clonotype was counted ten times or more. The chain recombines TRBV30 with TRBJ2-3; D possibly corresponds to TRBD2 (6 bases). The germline V and J ends were trimmed by 8 bases and 3 bases, with 21 bases remaining between them. The CDR3 runs to 15 residues. Germline CDR1 is GTSNPN and CDR2 is SVGIG (reference sequence). The CDR3 here is CALTTLASVTDTQYF. The CDR3 DNA is TGTGCCCTGACGACGTTGGCTAGCGTGACAGATACGCAGTATTTT.

Many counts were recorded for this clonotype. This chain joins TRBV19 and TRBJ2-2; D remains ambiguous. The CDR3 extends over 13 amino acids. Germline CDR1 is LNHDA and CDR2 is SQIVND (reference sequence). The V end was cut by 5 bases, the J end by 6 bases, with 10 bases between. CDR3 amino acids: CASSYGSAGELFF. The CDR3 coding sequence is TGTGCCAGTAGTTACGGAAGCGCCGGGGAGCTGTTTTTT.

This clonotype was picked up a small number of times. The rearrangement joins TRBV10-3 to TRBJ2-3; D is perhaps TRBD1 (5 bases). V was cut by 3 bases and J by 0 bases, with 7 bases left in between. The CDR3 is made up of 14 amino acids. CDR1 ENHRY and CDR2 SYGVKD come from the germline V gene. Written as DNA, the CDR3 is TGTGCCATCAGTGAAGGGGAAAGCACAGATACGCAGTATTTT. Its protein is CAISEGESTDTQYF.

This clonotype was counted ten times or more. The chain joins TRBV19 to TRBJ2-2; a possible D gene is TRBD2 (5 bases). Germline V lookup: CDR1 LNHDA, CDR2 SQIVND (reference sequence). The CDR3 sequence is 15 residues long. V lost 8 bases and J 2 bases, leaving 15 bases between the germline ends. CDR3 in DNA: TGTGCCAGTCTCTCCTCCGGGGTAAACACCGGGGAGCTGTTTTTT. Translation gives CASLSSGVNTGELFF.

Ten or more counts support this clonotype. This chain joins TRBV19 and TRBJ2-3; maybe TRBD1 (6 bases). Trimming cost V 5 bases and J 2 bases, with 14 bases left between them. This CDR3 has 15 residues. CDR1 and CDR2 (germline): LNHDA, SQIVND (reference sequence). DNA of the CDR3: TGTGCCAGTAGTCCCCTGGACAGCTACACAGATACGCAGTATTTT. As protein: CASSPLDSYTDTQYF.

This clonotype was observed a few times. The rearrangement joins TRBV9 to TRBJ2-6; D gene ambiguous. V lost 3 bases, J lost 2 bases, and 9 bases lay in between. CDR1 is SGDLS and CDR2 is YYNGEE in the germline V gene. This CDR3 is 15 amino acids long. The CDR3 reads CASSANSPGANVLTF. CDR3 nucleotide sequence: TGTGCCAGCAGCGCTAACTCCCCTGGGGCCAACGTCCTGACTTTC.

This clonotype was observed at least ten times. The chain couples TRBV3-1 to TRBJ1-1, with 7 positions matching TRBD1. Germline V gene lookup returns CDR1 LGHDT and CDR2 YNNKEL (reference sequence). V lost 2 bases and J lost 3; bases outside the gene matches: 9. The CDR3 contains 16 residues. DNA of the CDR3: TGTGCCAGCAGCCAAACGACAGGGATGGGGGACACTGAAGCTTTCTTT. Its protein is CASSQTTGMGDTEAFF.

This clonotype was detected many times. The chain uses TRBV11-2 and TRBJ2-7; D is undetermined. This CDR3 comprises 13 residues. The germline CDR1 and CDR2 sequences are SGHAT and FQNNGV. V was shortened by 5 bases and J by 2 bases, with 10 bases between the two germline ends. CDR3 region: CASSNIPAYEQYF. CDR3 nucleotides: TGTGCCAGCAGCAACATCCCCGCCTACGAGCAGTACTTC.

In this sample, this clonotype turned up many times. V is TRBV28 and J is TRBJ1-1, with TRBD1 as a possible D gene (6 bases). Germline V gives CDR1 MDHEN, CDR2 SYDVKM. The V end was cut by 6 bases, the J end by 8 bases, with 22 bases between. This CDR3 is built from 15 residues. CDR3 amino acids: CASSPRWGGVKEAFF. The CDR3 DNA sequence: TGTGCCAGCAGCCCTCGCTGGGGGGGCGTGAAGGAAGCTTTCTTT.

V and J are TRBV6-5 and TRBJ2-2, with D uncertain. Looked up from germline, CDR1 is MNHEY and CDR2 is SVGAGI. V dropped 0 bases and J dropped 5 bases, with 10 bases sitting between them. The CDR3 has 15 amino acids. CDR3 in amino acids: CASSYSTRLTGELFF. For the CDR3, the DNA is TGTGCCAGCAGTTACTCGACCAGGCTAACCGGGGAGCTGTTTTTT.

CDR3 sequence (DNA): TGTGCCAGCACTCCTGACGGGGGGCAGGTTGAAGCTTTCTTT. Translation: CASTPDGGQVEAFF. The rearrangement joins TRBV21-1 to TRBJ1-1; the table's TRBD1 call for D was not verified on the DNA. TRBV21-1 is noted as a pseudogene. The CDR3 is 14 residues long.